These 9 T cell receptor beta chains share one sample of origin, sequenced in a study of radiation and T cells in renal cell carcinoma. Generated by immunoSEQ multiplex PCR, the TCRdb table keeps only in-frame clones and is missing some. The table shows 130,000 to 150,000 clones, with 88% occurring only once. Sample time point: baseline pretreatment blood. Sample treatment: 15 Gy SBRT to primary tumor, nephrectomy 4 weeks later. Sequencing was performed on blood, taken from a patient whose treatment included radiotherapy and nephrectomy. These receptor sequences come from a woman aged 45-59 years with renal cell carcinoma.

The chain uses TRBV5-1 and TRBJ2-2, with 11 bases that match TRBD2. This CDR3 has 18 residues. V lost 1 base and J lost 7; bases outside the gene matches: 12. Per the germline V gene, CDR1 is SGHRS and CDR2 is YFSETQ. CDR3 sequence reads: CASSLNPSSGGTNGELFF. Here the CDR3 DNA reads TGCGCCAGCAGCTTGAACCCTTCTAGCGGGGGGACTAACGGGGAGCTGTTTTTT.

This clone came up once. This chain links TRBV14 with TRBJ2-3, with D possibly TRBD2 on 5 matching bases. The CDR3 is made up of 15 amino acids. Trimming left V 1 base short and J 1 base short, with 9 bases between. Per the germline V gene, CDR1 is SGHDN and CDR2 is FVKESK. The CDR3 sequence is CASSQVGVRTDTQYF. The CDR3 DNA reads TGTGCCAGCAGCCAAGTCGGGGTGCGCACAGATACGCAGTATTTT.

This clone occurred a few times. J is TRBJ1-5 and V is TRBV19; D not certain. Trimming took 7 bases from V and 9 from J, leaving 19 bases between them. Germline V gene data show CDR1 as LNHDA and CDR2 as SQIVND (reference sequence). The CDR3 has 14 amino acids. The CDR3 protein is CASINGDRRWPQHF. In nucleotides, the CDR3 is TGTGCCAGTATTAATGGCGACCGTCGTTGGCCCCAGCATTTT. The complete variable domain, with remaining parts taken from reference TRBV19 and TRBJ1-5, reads DGGITQSPKYLFRKEGQNVTLSCEQNLNHDAMYWYRQDPGQGLRLIYYSQIVNDFQKGDIAEGYSVSREKKESFPLTVTSAQKNPTAFYLCASINGDRRWPQHFGDGTRLSIL.

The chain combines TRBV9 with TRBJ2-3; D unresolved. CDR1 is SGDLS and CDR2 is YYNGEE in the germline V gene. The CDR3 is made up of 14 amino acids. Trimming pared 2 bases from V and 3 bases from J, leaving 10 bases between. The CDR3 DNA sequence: TGTGCCAGCAGCGTTGGGTTCGCGACAGATACGCAGTATTTT. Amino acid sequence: CASSVGFATDTQYF.

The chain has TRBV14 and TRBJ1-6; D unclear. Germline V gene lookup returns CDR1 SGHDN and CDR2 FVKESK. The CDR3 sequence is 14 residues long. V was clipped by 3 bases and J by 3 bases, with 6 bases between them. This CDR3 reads CASSQDYYNSPLHF. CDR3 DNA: TGTGCCAGCAGCCAGGACTACTATAATTCACCCCTCCACTTT.

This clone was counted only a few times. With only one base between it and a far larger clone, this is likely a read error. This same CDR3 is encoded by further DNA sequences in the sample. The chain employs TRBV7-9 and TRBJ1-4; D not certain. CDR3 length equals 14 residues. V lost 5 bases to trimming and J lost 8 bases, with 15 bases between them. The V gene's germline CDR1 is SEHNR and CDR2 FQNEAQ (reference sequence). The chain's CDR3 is CASSQDLRSEKLFF. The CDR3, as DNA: TGTGCCAGCAGCCAAGACCTACGGTCGGAAAAACTGTTTTTT.

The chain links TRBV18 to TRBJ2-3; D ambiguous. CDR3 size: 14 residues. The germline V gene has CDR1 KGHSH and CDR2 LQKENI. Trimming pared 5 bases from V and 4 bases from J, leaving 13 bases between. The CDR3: CASSGVSVADTQYF. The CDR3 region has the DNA TGTGCCAGCTCAGGTGTGAGTGTTGCAGATACGCAGTATTTT.

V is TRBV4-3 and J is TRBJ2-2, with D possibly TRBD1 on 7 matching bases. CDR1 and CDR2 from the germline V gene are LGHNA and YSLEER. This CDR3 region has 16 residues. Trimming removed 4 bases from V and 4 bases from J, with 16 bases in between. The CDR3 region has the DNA TGCGCCAGCAGCCCCAGTTGGAGGGGGCTCACCGGGGAGCTGTTTTTT. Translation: CASSPSWRGLTGELFF.

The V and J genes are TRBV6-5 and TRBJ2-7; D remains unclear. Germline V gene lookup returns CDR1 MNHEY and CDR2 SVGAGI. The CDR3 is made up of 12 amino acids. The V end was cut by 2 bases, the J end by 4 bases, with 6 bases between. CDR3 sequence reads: CASSYPAYEQYF. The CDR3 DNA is TGTGCCAGCAGTTACCCAGCATACGAGCAGTACTTC.